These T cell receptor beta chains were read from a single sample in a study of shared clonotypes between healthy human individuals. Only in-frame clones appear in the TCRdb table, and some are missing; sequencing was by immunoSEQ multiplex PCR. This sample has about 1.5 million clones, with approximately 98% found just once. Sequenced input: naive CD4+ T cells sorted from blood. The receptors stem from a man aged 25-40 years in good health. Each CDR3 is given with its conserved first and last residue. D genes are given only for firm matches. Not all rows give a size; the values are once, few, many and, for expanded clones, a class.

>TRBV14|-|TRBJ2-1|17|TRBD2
TGTGCCAGCAGCCGGTTACAAGCGGGAGGGTTTTGGAATGAGCAGTTCTTC
CASSRLQAGGFWNEQFF
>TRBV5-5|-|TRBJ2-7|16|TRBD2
TGTGCCAGCAGCACCAGCGGGAGCCTTAGCTCCTACGAGCAGTACTTC
CASSTSGSLSSYEQYF
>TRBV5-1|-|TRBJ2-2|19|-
TGCGCCAGCAGCCCCTGGGGCTCTAAGCCTGACGGGAACACCGGGGAGCTGTTTTTT
CASSPWGSKPDGNTGELFF
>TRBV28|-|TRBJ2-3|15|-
TGTGCCAGCAGTTTAAGGGAACTACTCACAGATACGCAGTATTTT
CASSLRELLTDTQYF
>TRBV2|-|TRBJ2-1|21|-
TGTGCCAGCAGTGGATCTTTTAAAGTGGGAGGGGGTATGTTAGGACACAATGAGCAGTTCTTC
CASSGSFKVGGGMLGHNEQFF
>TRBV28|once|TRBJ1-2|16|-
TGTGCCAGCAGTTTTGCCCTGGACAGAGCTAACTATGGCTACACCTTC
CASSFALDRANYGYTF
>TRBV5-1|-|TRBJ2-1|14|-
TGCGCCACTAGACCCGGGGGACCCTACAATGAGCAGTTCTTC
CATRPGGPYNEQFF
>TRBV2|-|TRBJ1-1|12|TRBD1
TGTGCCAGCAACTTAGACAGGGCTGGAGCTTTCTTT
CASNLDRAGAFF
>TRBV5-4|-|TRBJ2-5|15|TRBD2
TGTGCCAGCAGCCCGGGGGGGGACTCGAGGGAGACCCAGTACTTC
CASSPGGDSRETQYF
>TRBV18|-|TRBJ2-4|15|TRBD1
TGTGCCAGCTCACCACGACAGGGGTCCAAAAACATTCAGTACTTC
CASSPRQGSKNIQYF
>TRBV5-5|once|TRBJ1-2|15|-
TGTGCCAGCAGTCCTCAGGGGAACATCGGCAATGGCTACACCTTC
CASSPQGNIGNGYTF
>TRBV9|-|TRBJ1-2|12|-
TGTGCCAGCAGCGCGGACAGCTATGGCTACACCTTC
CASSADSYGYTF
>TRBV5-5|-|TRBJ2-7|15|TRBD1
TGTGCCAGCAGCTATTCCGGGACAGGGTACTACGAGCAGTACTTC
CASSYSGTGYYEQYF
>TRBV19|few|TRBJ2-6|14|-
TGTGCCAGCCGAACGACAAGTACAGCGTCCGTTCTGACTTTC
CASRTTSTASVLTF
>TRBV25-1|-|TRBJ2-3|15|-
TGTGCCAGCAAGGTCCGGCAGGGAAGCACAGATACGCAGTATTTT
CASKVRQGSTDTQYF
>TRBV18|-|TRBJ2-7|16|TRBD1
TGTGCCAGCTCACCTCAGCAGACAGGGGTAGGCGACGAGCAGTACTTC
CASSPQQTGVGDEQYF
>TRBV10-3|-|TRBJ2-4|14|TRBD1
TGTGCCATCAGTCGACAGGGGGATTCGGACATTCAGTACTTC
CAISRQGDSDIQYF
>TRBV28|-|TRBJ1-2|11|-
TGTGCCAGCAGTTTACCCACTGGCTACACCTTC
CASSLPTGYTF
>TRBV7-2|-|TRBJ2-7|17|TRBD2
TGTGCCAGCAGCCTGAGGACTAGCGGGACCCCGCTCTACGAGCAGTACTTC
CASSLRTSGTPLYEQYF
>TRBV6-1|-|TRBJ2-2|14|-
TGTGCCAGCAGTGAAAGAATAAACACCGGGGAGCTGTTTTTT
CASSERINTGELFF
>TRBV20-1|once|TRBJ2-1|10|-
TGCAGTGCTAGGGGAGATGAGCAGTTCTTC
CSARGDEQFF
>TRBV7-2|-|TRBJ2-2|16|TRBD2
TGTGCCAGCAGCTTACAACTAGCGGGTAACACCGGGGAGCTGTTTTTT
CASSLQLAGNTGELFF
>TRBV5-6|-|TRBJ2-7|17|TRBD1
TGTGCCAGCAGCTTGACAGGGGGCCTTTTTCGTTATTCCGAGCAGTACTTC
CASSLTGGLFRYSEQYF
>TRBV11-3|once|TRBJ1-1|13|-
TGTGCCAGCAGCTTCACCCGGAACACTGAAGCTTTCTTT
CASSFTRNTEAFF
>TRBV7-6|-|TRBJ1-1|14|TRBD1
TGTGCCAGCAGCTTGACCCGGACAGGGCTTTTAGCTTTCTTT
CASSLTRTGLLAFF
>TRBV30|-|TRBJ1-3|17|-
TGTGCCTGGAGTGTACTTAGGGGCCCGAGCTCTGGAAACACCATATATTTT
CAWSVLRGPSSGNTIYF
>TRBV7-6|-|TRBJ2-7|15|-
TGTGCCAGCAGCTTATCGAGTGACGGGAGCTACGAGCAGTACTTC
CASSLSSDGSYEQYF
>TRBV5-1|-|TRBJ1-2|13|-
TGCGCCAGCAGCTTGGTAGGGAACTATGGCTACACCTTC
CASSLVGNYGYTF
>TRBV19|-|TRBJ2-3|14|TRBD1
TGTGCCAGTAGCGGGGACAGAGCAACAGATACGCAGTATTTT
CASSGDRATDTQYF
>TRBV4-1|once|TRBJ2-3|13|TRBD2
TGCGCCAGCAGGGGACTATTTCTTGATACGCAGTATTTT
CASRGLFLDTQYF
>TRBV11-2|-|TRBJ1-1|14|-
TGTGCCAGCAGCGCCCGGGTGATCGGCACTGAAGCTTTCTTT
CASSARVIGTEAFF
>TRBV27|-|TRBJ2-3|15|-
TGTGCCAGCAGTTTACAGGTATCTAGCACAGATACGCAGTATTTT
CASSLQVSSTDTQYF
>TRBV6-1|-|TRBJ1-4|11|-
TGTGCCAGCAGTCTACCCGAAAAACTGTTTTTT
CASSLPEKLFF
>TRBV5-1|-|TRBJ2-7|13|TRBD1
TGCGCCAGCAGGGGACAGGGGCCCTACGAGCAGTACTTC
CASRGQGPYEQYF
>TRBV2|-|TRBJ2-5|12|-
TGTGCCAGCATGTTTTATCCGGAGACCCAGTACTTC
CASMFYPETQYF
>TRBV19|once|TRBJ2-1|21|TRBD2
TGTGCCAGTAGTGGGCTAGGCCTCGGGACTAGCGGGACAGGCTCCTACAATGAGCAGTTCTTC
CASSGLGLGTSGTGSYNEQFF
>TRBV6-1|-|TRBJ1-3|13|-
TGTGCCAGCAGTGAAGAGGGAGGAAACACCATATATTTT
CASSEEGGNTIYF
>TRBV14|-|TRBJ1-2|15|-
TGTGCCAGCAGCCAAGATAGTGGGGCTCCGCGAGGCTACACCTTC
CASSQDSGAPRGYTF
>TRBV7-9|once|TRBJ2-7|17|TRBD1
TGTGCCAGCAGCTCTAGTCGGGGACAGAGAATCTCCTACGAGCAGTACTTC
CASSSSRGQRISYEQYF
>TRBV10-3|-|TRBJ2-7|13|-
TGTGCAACCGGACAGTCCGGTACCTACGAGCAGTACTTC
CATGQSGTYEQYF
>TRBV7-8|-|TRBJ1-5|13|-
TGTGCCAGCAGCTTAGGGGTCAATCAGCCCCAGCATTTT
CASSLGVNQPQHF
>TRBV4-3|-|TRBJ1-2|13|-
TGCGCCAGCAGCCAAGATCGCAGGGATGGCTACACCTTC
CASSQDRRDGYTF
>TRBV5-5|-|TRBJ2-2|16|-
TGTGCCAGCAGCGTACCAATTTGGGGCGGGACCGGGGAGCTGTTTTTT
CASSVPIWGGTGELFF
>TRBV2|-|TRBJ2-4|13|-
TGTGCCAGCAGTGTGGGCCAGGGGAACATTCAGTACTTC
CASSVGQGNIQYF
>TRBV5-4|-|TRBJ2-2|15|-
TGTGCCAGCAGCCGAGGGACAACGAACACCGGGGAGCTGTTTTTT
CASSRGTTNTGELFF
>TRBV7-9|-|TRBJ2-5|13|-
TGTGCCAGCAGCTTAGCTGGTGGAGAGACCCAGTACTTC
CASSLAGGETQYF
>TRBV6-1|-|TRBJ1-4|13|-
TGTGCCGCTAATTCCCTCGGGCTTGAAAAACTGTTTTTT
CAANSLGLEKLFF